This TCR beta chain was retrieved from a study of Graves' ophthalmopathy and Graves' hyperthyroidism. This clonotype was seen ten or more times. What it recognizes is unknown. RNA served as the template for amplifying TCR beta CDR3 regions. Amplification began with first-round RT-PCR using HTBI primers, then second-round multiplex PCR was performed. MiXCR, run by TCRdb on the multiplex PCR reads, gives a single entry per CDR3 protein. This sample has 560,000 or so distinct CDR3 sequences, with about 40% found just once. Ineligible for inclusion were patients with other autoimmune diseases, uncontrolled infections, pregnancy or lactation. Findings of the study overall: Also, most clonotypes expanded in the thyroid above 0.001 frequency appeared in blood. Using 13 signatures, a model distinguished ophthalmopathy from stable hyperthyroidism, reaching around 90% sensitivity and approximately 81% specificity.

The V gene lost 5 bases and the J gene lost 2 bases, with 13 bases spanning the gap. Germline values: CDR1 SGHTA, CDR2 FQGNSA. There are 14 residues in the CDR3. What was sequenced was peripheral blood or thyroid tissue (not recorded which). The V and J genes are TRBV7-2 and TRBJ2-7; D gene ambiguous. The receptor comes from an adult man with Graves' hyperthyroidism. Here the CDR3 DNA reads TGTGCCAGCAGCCCTGCGCGGCCGACCTACGAGCAGTACTTC. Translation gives CASSPARPTYEQYF.